This T cell receptor (beta chain) was retrieved from a study of blood T cell repertoires in COVID-19. The overall study: Samples taken during acute and convalescent COVID-19 were collected in the United States, Italy and Spain. The cDNA or gDNA used as material had been derived from T cells, B-cell-depleted T cells, or PBMCs.

In the authors' workflow: The authors estimated nucleated cell counts from reference gene primer amplification. Sequencing was performed with immunoSEQ multiplex PCR; in TCRdb, only in-frame clones are kept and a portion is missing. V, J and clone size derive from that table, while D and trimming were established from the DNA sequence. This table holds about 40,000 clones, more than 65% found once. This CDR3 has 16 amino acids. V lost 0 bases, J lost 3 bases, and 8 bases stayed unmatched. CDR1 and CDR2 from the germline V gene are MGHRA and YSYEKL. This clone was counted only a few times. This sequence joins TRBV4-1 and TRBJ2-7; 7 nucleotides agree with TRBD1. The TCR sequence derives from a man at least 80 years old with acute or convalescent COVID-19. Input material: peripheral blood. The chain's CDR3 is CASSQDPGSGGYEQYF. The CDR3 coding sequence is TGCGCCAGCAGCCAAGATCCCGGGTCAGGGGGCTACGAGCAGTACTTC.